Each of the 16 T cell receptor beta chains below was sequenced from the same sample in a study of T cells in Graves' hyperthyroidism and ophthalmopathy. Amplification targeted TCR beta CDR3 regions from RNA transcripts. The primer set for the first-round RT-PCR of the TCR CDR3 was HTBI. Each CDR3 protein gets one entry after TCRdb re-called the multiplex PCR reads with MiXCR. This sample yields over 500,000 distinct CDR3 sequences, of which 35% to 50% are seen a single time; about 40% belongs to the top ten. The sequenced sample was peripheral blood or thyroid tissue (not recorded which). The origin of the receptors is an adult woman with Graves' disease, either hyperthyroidism or ophthalmopathy (not recorded which).

This clonotype was picked up a small number of times. This sequence joins TRBV29-1 and TRBJ1-4; TRBD1 aligns across 7 bases. Trimming at V came to 4 bases and at J to 0 bases, leaving 2 bases not matched to a gene. This CDR3 comprises 14 residues. The V gene's germline CDR1 is SQVTM and CDR2 ANQGSEA. CDR3 sequence: CSVGQGATNEKLFF. The CDR3 nucleotides are TGCAGCGTTGGCCAGGGGGCAACTAATGAAAAACTGTTTTTT. The variable domain in full, with the rest retrieved from reference TRBV29-1 and TRBJ1-4, is SAVISQKPSRDICQRGTSLTIQCQVDSQVTMMFWYRQQPGQSLTLIATANQGSEATYESGFVIDKFPISRPNLTFSTLTVSNMSPEDSSIYLCSVGQGATNEKLFFGSGTQLSVL.

This clonotype was counted many times. The chain links TRBV20-1 to TRBJ1-1; 7 bases match TRBD1. This CDR3 region has 15 residues. Germline V gene sequence: CDR1 DFQATT, CDR2 SNEGSKA (reference sequence). Losses at the gene ends were 1 base for V and 5 bases for J; bases not matched to a gene: 10. CDR3 sequence: CSARGWTGLETEAFF. For the CDR3, the DNA is TGCAGTGCTAGAGGGTGGACAGGACTGGAGACTGAAGCTTTCTTT.

The chain employs TRBV11-2 and TRBJ2-5; D is possibly TRBD2 (6 bases). The J call may be mistaken, given a closer DNA end match to TRBJ2-1. CDR1 is SGHAT and CDR2 is FQNNGV in the germline V gene. CDR3 size: 13 residues. The CDR3 DNA follows: TGTGCCAGCAGCTTAGATTCGGGACTGACGCAGTTCTTC. Translation: CASSLDSGLTQFF.

The chain has TRBV2 and TRBJ2-4, with 12 bases lining up with TRBD1. Germline CDR1 reads SNHLY; CDR2 reads FYNNEI. There are 16 residues in the CDR3. Germline trimming cut 2 bases from V and 13 bases from J; bases unmatched to any gene: 12. The DNA of the CDR3 is TGTGCCAGCAGTGAACAGGGACAGGGGGCGATTAATGAGCAGTACTTC. Translating gives CASSEQGQGAINEQYF.

The chain couples TRBV15 to TRBJ2-5; 7 bases are a match to TRBD1. Germline CDR1 and CDR2: LNHNV and YYDKDF (reference sequence). The CDR3 runs to 16 residues. With V trimmed by 5 bases and J by 5 bases, 14 bases remained unmatched. CDR3 sequence (DNA): TGTGCCACCAGCGACAGGGTTAGCTCCTACAATGAGACCCAGTACTTC. Encoded protein: CATSDRVSSYNETQYF.

J is TRBJ1-2 and V is TRBV19; D remains ambiguous. The CDR3 totals 12 residues. CDR1 LNHDA and CDR2 SQIVND come from the germline V gene (reference sequence). Deletions cut 9 bases from V and 4 bases from J, with 12 bases between. CDR3 sequence reads: CASNTVAYGYTF. CDR3 in DNA: TGTGCCAGCAATACAGTTGCCTATGGCTACACCTTC.

CDR3 bases: TGCAGCGTTGGGCCTGGGGGAACAGTGTACGAGCAGTACTTC. Its protein product is CSVGPGGTVYEQYF. This chain joins TRBV29-1 and TRBJ2-7; possibly TRBD1 or TRBD2 for D (5 bases each). Germline V gene data show CDR1 as SQVTM and CDR2 as ANQGSEA. The germline V and J ends were trimmed by 4 bases and 4 bases, with 17 bases remaining between them. This CDR3 has 14 residues.

This clonotype was seen a few times. This may stem from a read error, because a much larger clone lies one nucleotide away. V is TRBV11-1 and J is TRBJ1-2; D unclear. The CDR3 length is 14 residues. Trimming took 2 bases from V and 4 from J, leaving 11 bases between them. Germline lookup yields CDR1 SGHAT and CDR2 FQDESV (reference sequence). CDR3 sequence: CASSLNGESYGYTF. As DNA, the CDR3 is TGTGCCAGCAGCTTAAACGGCGAATCCTATGGCTACACCTTC.

The table lists this clonotype with many counts. The chain carries TRBV10-2 and TRBJ2-2; 10 bases match TRBD2. After removal of 5 bases from V and 6 bases from J, the junction contained 6 bases not matched to a gene. The germline CDR1 and CDR2 sequences are WSHSY and SAAADI. This CDR3 contains 15 residues. CDR3 region: CASSLRLAGAGELFF. The CDR3 region has the DNA TGCGCCAGCAGTTTGAGGCTAGCGGGAGCCGGGGAGCTGTTTTTT.

The rearrangement joins TRBV20-1 to TRBJ1-5, with D perhaps TRBD1 (5 bases). The V and J ends lost 5 bases and 5 bases respectively, with 22 bases between them. This CDR3 has 16 amino acids. Germline V gives CDR1 DFQATT, CDR2 SNEGSKA (reference sequence). Here the CDR3 DNA reads TGCAGTGCTTATACCCCCACTGGGACGTCGGATCAGCCCCAGCATTTT. Translation: CSAYTPTGTSDQPQHF.

This clonotype was seen more than once but under ten times. This rearrangement joins TRBV7-3 to TRBJ2-7; D possibly corresponds to TRBD2 (6 bases). The CDR3 has 14 residues. CDR1 is SGHTA, CDR2 FQGTGA, per germline. The V gene lost 4 bases and the J gene lost 2 bases, with 12 bases spanning the gap. CDR3: CASSSYGGAYEQYF. Written as DNA, the CDR3 is TGTGCCAGCAGCTCTTACGGCGGGGCCTACGAGCAGTACTTC.

The chain has TRBV11-3 and TRBJ2-2; D might be TRBD2 (6 bases). Looked up from germline, CDR1 is SGHNT and CDR2 is YENEEA. The V and J ends lost 2 bases and 6 bases respectively, with 16 bases between them. This CDR3 is built from 16 residues. DNA for the CDR3: TGTGCCAGCAGCTTAAGGACGGGAGAGGCCGCCGGGGAGCTGTTTTTT. This encodes CASSLRTGEAAGELFF.

In regard to this clonotype: This clone may be a read error of a much larger clone one base away. This rearrangement joins TRBV4-1 to TRBJ1-2; D possibly corresponds to TRBD1 (6 bases). Germline CDR1 and CDR2: MGHRA and YSYEKL. Trimming removed 1 base at V and 4 bases at J, with 16 bases between. CDR3 length: 16 amino acids. The CDR3 sequence is CASSQGPGTSLYGYTF. As DNA, the CDR3 is TGCGCCAGCAGCCAAGGTCCCGGGACAAGCCTCTATGGCTACACCTTC.

Points on this clonotype: Its ends do not fully match the called genes, so a read error is possible. The chain is built from TRBV7-2 and TRBJ1-4, with TRBD1 identical over 7 bases. The CDR3 contains 16 residues. Germline values: CDR1 SGHTA, CDR2 FQGNSA. The CDR3 loop reads CASSQGRGQANEKLFF. The CDR3 DNA sequence: TGCGCCAGCAGCCAAGGAAGGGGGCAGGCTAATGAAAAACTGTTTTTT.

CDR3 residues: CSASYSGEQYF. Here the CDR3 DNA reads TGCAGTGCTAGCTACTCGGGGGAGCAGTACTTC. The J gene is TRBJ2-7, the V gene TRBV20-1; D might be TRBD2 (5 bases). V lost 3 bases to trimming and J lost 7 bases, with 10 bases between them. CDR1 is DFQATT and CDR2 is SNEGSKA in the germline V gene (reference sequence). The CDR3 has 11 amino acids.

In its sample, this clonotype was seen a few times. The chain couples TRBV2 to TRBJ1-1, with TRBD1 identical over 7 bases. The CDR3 runs to 12 residues. The V gene's germline CDR1 is SNHLY and CDR2 FYNNEI. Trimming took 10 bases from V and 3 from J; bases not matched to a gene: 5. The CDR3 DNA reads as TGTGCCAACCAGGGGGGTCACACTGAAGCTTTCTTT. It translates to CANQGGHTEAFF.